This entry describes one T cell receptor (beta chain). Its antigen is unidentified. The CDR3 extends over 16 amino acids. V was cut by 0 bases and J by 0 bases, with 12 bases left in between. CDR1 LGHNA and CDR2 YSLEER come from the germline V gene. The entry originates in a study of Ad26.COV2.S vaccination and SARS-CoV-2 variants. Sequencing used immunoSEQ multiplex PCR; TCRdb keeps in-frame clones, though not all of them. The sample carries roughly 380,000 clones, roughly 94% recorded once. Study-level points and caveats: Among vaccine recipients, spike-specific TCR breadth exceeded that of placebo recipients.

The source of this sequence is a human donor who had recovered from COVID-19. The specimen was peripheral blood, collected after recovery from COVID-19. The rearrangement uses TRBV4-3 and TRBJ2-7; no clear D gene. The CDR3 DNA is TGCGCCAGCAGCCAAGATCTAAGCGACACCTCCTACGAGCAGTACTTC. Translated: CASSQDLSDTSYEQYF.